This T cell receptor (beta chain) was recorded in a study of beta chain features in type 1 diabetes. The authors reverse transcribed all of the isolated RNA, so sequencing captured expressed TCRB transcripts. The repertoire was sequenced with immunoSEQ multiplex PCR; TCRdb's copy has only in-frame clones and lacks some. The data show 300,000 to 350,000 clones, about 19% seen once. Germline V gene data show CDR1 as GTSNPN and CDR2 as SVGIG (reference sequence). The CDR3 is 11 residues long. The trim removed 5 bases at V and 11 bases at J, leaving 7 bases unmatched. Findings and limits, study-wide: A moderate, significant TCRB CDR3 shortening appeared in type 1 diabetes across four CD4+ subsets. cDNA-based sequencing might over-represent cells highly expressing TCR.

This clone has only a few counts. The antigen is not known. The chain carries TRBV30 and TRBJ1-1, with 8 bases matching TRBD1. The source of this sequence is a woman between 18 and 29 years old in good health. Sequenced: naive CD4+ T cells from blood. CDR3 sequence: CAWGRGLSAFF. CDR3 nucleotides: TGTGCCTGGGGCAGGGGGCTAAGCGCTTTCTTT.